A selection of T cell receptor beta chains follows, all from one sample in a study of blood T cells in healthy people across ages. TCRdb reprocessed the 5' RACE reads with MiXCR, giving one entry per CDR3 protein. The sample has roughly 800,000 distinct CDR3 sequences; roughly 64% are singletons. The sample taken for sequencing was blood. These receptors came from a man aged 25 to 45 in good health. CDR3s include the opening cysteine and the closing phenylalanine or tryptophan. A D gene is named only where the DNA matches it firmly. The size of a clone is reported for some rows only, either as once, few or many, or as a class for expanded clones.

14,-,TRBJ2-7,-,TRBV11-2,TGTGCCAGCACGGGGGAGGGGGTACTATACGAGCAGTACTTC,CASTGEGVLYEQYF
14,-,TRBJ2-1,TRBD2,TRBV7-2,TGTGCCAGCAGCACGGGACTAGCCAACAATGAGCAGTTCTTC,CASSTGLANNEQFF
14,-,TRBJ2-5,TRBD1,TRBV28,TGTGCCAGCAGTTGGACAGGGGATCGCGAGACCCAGTACTTC,CASSWTGDRETQYF
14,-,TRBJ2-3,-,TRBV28,TGTGCCAGCAGTGGAGGCTCTACCACAGATACGCAGTATTTT,CASSGGSTTDTQYF
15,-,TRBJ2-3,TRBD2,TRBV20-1,TGCAGTGCTAGAGAGTATACTAGCGGCACAGATACGCAGTATTTT,CSAREYTSGTDTQYF
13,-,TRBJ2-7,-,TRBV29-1,TGCAGCGTTGAAAGCGGCCTCGCCTACGAGCAGTACTTC,CSVESGLAYEQYF
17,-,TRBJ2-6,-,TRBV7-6,TGTGCCAGCAGCTTAGCTTTCAGGGAGACTGGGGCCAACGTCCTGACTTTC,CASSLAFRETGANVLTF
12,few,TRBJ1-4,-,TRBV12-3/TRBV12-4,TGTGCCAGCAGTTTATTACGGGAAAAACTGTTTTTT,CASSLLREKLFF
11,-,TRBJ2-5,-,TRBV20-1,TGCAGTGCTAGAGGATCAGCCCTACCGTACTTC,CSARGSALPYF
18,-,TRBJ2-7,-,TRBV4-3,TGCGCCAGCAGCCTCCCACCGCACAGGCGGGAAATTCGCTACGAGCAGTACTTC,CASSLPPHRREIRYEQYF
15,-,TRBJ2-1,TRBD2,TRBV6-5,TGTGCCAGCACCCTTAAGGCGGGAGTGTACAATGAGCAGTTCTTC,CASTLKAGVYNEQFF
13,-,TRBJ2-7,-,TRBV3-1,TGTGCCAGCTCTTCTCTGGGACTTTCTGGGTCGTACTTC,CASSSLGLSGSYF
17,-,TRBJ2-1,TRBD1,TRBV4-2,TGTGCCAGCAGCCGAGATCTAAGGACAGGGCCCTACACGGAGCAGTTCTTC,CASSRDLRTGPYTEQFF
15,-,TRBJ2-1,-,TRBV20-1,TGCAGTGCTAGAGATGTGGCGGGGAGACTCAATGAGCAGTTCTTC,CSARDVAGRLNEQFF
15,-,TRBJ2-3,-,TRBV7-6,TGTGCCAGCAGCTTCCGTCCTGTGGCGGGAGATACGCAGTATTTT,CASSFRPVAGDTQYF
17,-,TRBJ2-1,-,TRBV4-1,TGCGCCAGCAGCCAAGGGAGGGAGGACATTCTTAGGGGATTTGAGTTCTTC,CASSQGREDILRGFEFF
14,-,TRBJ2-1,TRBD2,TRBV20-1,TGCAGTGCTCGGGGGGCGGGAGGGTACAATGAGCAGTTCTTC,CSARGAGGYNEQFF
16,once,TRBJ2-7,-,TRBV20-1,TGCAGTGCCCTCAACCGTCTAGGGGGTGCTAGGTCCGAGCAGTACTTC,CSALNRLGGARSEQYF
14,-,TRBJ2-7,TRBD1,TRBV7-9,TGTGCCAGCAGCTCCTCCGGGACAGTTCCCGAGCAGTACTTC,CASSSSGTVPEQYF
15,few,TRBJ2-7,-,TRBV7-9,TGTGCCAGCAGCTCTCCTATCACTCGGTCTTACGAGCAGTACTTC,CASSSPITRSYEQYF
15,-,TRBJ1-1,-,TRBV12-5,TGTGCTAGTGGTTTGGGCCCTGTCCTGAACGCTGAAGCTTTCTTT,CASGLGPVLNAEAFF
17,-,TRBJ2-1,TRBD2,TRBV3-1,TGTGCCAGCAGCCCCTTGGGGGCGGGGGGGTTTTACAATGAGCAGTTCTTC,CASSPLGAGGFYNEQFF
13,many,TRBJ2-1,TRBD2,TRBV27,TGTGCCAGCAGTTTAGGGAGGGACAATGAGCAGTTCTTC,CASSLGRDNEQFF
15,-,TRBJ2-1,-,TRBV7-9,TGTGCCAGCATTATACCCGGGAGCTTCAACAATGAGCAGTTCTTC,CASIIPGSFNNEQFF
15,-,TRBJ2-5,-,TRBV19,TGTGCCAGTAGGAAAACTGGGACGCCTCAAGAGACCCAGTACTTC,CASRKTGTPQETQYF
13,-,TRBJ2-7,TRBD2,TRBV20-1,TGCAGTGCTAGTGGACTAGCGGGTTACAAGCAGTACTTC,CSASGLAGYKQYF
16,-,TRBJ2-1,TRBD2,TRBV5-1,TGCGCCAGCAGCTTGGTTCGGGCTAGCGGCTACAATGAGCAGTTCTTC,CASSLVRASGYNEQFF
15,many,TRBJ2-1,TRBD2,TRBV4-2,TGTGCCAGCAGCCAAGATGCGGGGGGGTACAATGAGCAGTTCTTC,CASSQDAGGYNEQFF
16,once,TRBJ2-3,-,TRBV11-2,TGTGCCAGCAGCTCCCCAGACCAACTACTCACAGGTACGCAGTATTTT,CASSSPDQLLTGTQYF
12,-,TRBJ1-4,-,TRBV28,TGTGCCAGCAGTTCGCGACGGGAAAAACTGTTTTTT,CASSSRREKLFF
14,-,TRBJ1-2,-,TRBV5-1,TGCGCCAGCAGCGAAAACAACGCTAACTATGGCTACACCTTC,CASSENNANYGYTF
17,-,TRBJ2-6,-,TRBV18,TGTGCCAGCTCACTACCTACAGGGACTGGTGGGGCCAACGTCCTGACTTTC,CASSLPTGTGGANVLTF
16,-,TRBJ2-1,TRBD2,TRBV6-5,TGTGCCAGCAGTTACTCGATAGGGGAGGGACCTGATGAGCAGTTCTTC,CASSYSIGEGPDEQFF
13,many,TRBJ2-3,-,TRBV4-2,TGTGCCAGCAGCCAAGAGGGGGCAGATACGCAGTATTTT,CASSQEGADTQYF